The clone carrying this T cell receptor beta chain turned up a few times. In TCRdb, the 5' RACE reads were re-called with MiXCR into one record per CDR3 protein. The table has 70,000 to 85,000 distinct CDR3 sequences, 9% to 15% seen once. This specimen comes from a study of early T cells in non-severe SARS-CoV-2 infection. Across the whole study: Alpha and beta chains were unpaired, from unsorted whole-blood bulk RNA.

V lost 0 bases to trimming and J lost 2 bases, with 8 bases between them. The CDR3 is made up of 14 amino acids. Germline CDR1 SGHNT, CDR2 YYREEE (reference sequence). Sequenced material: whole blood. The TCR originated in an adult who was a healthcare worker with PCR-confirmed SARS-CoV-2 infection or an uninfected control (not recorded which). This chain links TRBV5-4 with TRBJ1-2, with D maybe TRBD1 (6 bases). CDR3 in DNA: TGTGCCAGCAGCTTGGAGGGGGGAAACTATGGCTACACCTTC. This gives the protein CASSLEGGNYGYTF.